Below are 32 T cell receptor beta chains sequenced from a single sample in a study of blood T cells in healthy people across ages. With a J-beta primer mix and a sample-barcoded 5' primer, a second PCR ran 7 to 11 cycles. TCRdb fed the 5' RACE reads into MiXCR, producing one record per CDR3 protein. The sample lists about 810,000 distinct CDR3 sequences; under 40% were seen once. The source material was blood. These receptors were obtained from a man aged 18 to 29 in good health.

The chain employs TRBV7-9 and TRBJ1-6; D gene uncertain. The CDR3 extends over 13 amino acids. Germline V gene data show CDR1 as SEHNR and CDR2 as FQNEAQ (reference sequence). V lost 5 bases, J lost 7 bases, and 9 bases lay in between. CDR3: CASSPRWNSPLHF. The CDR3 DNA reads TGTGCCAGCAGCCCTCGATGGAATTCACCCCTCCACTTT.

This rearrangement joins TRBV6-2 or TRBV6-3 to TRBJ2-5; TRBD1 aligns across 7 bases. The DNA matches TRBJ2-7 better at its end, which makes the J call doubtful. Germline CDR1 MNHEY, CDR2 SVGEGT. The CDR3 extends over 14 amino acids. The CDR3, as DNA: TGTGCCAGCACGACAGGGCTGTCCATCTACGAGCAGTACTTC. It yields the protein CASTTGLSIYEQYF.

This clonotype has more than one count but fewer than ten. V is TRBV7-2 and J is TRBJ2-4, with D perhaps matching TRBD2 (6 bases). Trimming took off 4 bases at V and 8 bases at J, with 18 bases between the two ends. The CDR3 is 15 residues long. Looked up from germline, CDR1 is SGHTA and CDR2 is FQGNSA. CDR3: CASSYPARGEDIQYF. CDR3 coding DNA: TGTGCCAGCAGCTACCCGGCCCGAGGGGAGGACATTCAGTACTTC.

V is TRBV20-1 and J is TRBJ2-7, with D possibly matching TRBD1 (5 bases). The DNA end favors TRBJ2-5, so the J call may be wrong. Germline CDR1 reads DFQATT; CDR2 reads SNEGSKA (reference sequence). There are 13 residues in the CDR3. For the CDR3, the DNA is TGCAGTGCTAGAGTGGTACAGGCCGAGACCCAGTACTTC. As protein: CSARVVQAETQYF.

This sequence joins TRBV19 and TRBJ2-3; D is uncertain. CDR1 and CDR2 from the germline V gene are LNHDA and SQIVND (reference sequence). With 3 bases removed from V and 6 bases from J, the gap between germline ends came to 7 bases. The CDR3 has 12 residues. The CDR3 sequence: CASSISGDTQYF. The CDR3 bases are TGTGCCAGTAGTATTAGTGGGGATACGCAGTATTTT.

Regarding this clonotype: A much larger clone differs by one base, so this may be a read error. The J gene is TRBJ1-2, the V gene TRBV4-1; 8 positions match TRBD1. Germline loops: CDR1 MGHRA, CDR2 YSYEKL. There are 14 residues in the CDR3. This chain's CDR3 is CASSGQGNSYGYIF. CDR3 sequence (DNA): TGCGCCAGCAGCGGACAGGGCAATAGCTATGGCTACATCTTC.

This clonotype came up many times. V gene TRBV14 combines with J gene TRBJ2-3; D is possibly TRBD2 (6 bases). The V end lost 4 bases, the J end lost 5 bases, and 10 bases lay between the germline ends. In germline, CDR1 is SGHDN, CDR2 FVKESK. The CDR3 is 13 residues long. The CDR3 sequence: CASSRGLQDTQYF. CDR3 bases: TGTGCCAGCAGCCGGGGACTTCAAGATACGCAGTATTTT.

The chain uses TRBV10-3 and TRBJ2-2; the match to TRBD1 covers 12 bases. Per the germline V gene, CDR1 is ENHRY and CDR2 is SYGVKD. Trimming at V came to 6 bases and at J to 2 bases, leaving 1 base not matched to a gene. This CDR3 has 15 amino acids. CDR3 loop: CAIRGQGANTGELFF. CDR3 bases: TGTGCCATCAGGGGACAGGGGGCTAACACCGGGGAGCTGTTTTTT.

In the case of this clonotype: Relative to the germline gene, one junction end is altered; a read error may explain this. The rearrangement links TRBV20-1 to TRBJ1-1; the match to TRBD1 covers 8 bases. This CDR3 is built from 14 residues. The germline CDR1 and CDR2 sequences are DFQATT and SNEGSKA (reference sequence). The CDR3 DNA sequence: TGCAGTGCTAGATCCGCAGGGGGCTCCACTGAAGCTTCCTTT. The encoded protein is CSARSAGGSTEASF.

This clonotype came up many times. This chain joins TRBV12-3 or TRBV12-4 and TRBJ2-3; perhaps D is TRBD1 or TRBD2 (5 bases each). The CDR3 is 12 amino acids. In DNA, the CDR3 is TGTGCTACGGGGCCCAGCACAGATACGCAGTATTTT. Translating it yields CATGPSTDTQYF.

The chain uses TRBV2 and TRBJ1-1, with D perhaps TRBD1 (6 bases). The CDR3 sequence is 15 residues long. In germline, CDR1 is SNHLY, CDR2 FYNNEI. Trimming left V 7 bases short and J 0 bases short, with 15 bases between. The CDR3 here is CASNTGTTLNTEAFF. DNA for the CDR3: TGTGCCAGCAACACCGGGACAACGTTGAACACTGAAGCTTTCTTT.

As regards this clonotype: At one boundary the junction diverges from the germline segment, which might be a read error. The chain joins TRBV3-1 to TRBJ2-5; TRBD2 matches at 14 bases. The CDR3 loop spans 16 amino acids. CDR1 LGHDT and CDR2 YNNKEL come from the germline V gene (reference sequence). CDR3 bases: TGTGCCAGCAACCAAGGGACTAGCGGGAGTGGAGAGACCCAGTACTTC. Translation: CASNQGTSGSGETQYF.

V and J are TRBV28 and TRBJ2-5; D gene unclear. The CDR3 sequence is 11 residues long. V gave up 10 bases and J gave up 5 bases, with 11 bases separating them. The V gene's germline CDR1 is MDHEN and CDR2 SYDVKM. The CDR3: CANSLRETQYF. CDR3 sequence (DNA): TGTGCCAACAGCCTCCGGGAGACCCAGTACTTC.

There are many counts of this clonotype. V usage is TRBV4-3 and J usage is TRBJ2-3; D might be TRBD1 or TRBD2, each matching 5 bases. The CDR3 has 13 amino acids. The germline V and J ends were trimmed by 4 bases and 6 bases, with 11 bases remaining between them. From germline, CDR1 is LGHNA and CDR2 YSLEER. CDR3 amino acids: CASSPGPRDTQYF. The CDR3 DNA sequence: TGCGCCAGCAGCCCGGGACCTAGGGATACGCAGTATTTT.

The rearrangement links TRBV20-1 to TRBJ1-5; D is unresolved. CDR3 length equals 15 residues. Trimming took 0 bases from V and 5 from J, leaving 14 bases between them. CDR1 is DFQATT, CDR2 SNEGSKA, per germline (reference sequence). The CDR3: CSARDPSESYQPQHF. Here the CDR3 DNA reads TGCAGTGCTAGAGATCCATCGGAGAGTTATCAGCCCCAGCATTTT.

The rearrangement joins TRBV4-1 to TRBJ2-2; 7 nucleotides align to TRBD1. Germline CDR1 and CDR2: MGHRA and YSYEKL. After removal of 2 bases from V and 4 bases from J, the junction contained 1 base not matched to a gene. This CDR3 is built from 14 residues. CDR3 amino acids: CASSQWTGTGELFF. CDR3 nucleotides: TGCGCCAGCAGCCAATGGACAGGCACCGGGGAGCTGTTTTTT.

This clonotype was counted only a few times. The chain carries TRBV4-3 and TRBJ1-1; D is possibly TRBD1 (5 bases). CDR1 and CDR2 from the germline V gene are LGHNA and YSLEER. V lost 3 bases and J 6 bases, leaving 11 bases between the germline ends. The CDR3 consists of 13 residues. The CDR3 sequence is CASSQTVYAEAFF. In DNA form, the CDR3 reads TGCGCCAGCAGCCAGACAGTTTACGCTGAAGCTTTCTTT.

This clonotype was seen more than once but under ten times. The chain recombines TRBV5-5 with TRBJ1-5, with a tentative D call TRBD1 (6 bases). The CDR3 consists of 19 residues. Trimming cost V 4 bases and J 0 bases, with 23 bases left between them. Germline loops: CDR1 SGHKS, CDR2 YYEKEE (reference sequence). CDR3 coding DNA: TGTGCCAGCAGCGGAACCGAATCGGACAGAATGATTAGCAATCAGCCCCAGCATTTT. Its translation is CASSGTESDRMISNQPQHF.

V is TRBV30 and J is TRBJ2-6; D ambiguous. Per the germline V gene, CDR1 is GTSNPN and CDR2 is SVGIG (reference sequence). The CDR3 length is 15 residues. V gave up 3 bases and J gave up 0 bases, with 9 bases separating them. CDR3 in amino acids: CAWSTDPSGANVLTF. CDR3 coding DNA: TGTGCCTGGAGCACGGACCCCTCTGGGGCCAACGTCCTGACTTTC.

In DNA, the CDR3 is TGTGCCAGCAGCTTGTCTGGGGGGGAGGGTCAGCCCCAGCATTTT. This translates into CASSLSGGEGQPQHF. This chain uses TRBV7-3 with TRBJ1-5, with D possibly TRBD1 on 5 matching bases. The germline V gene encodes CDR1 SGHTA and CDR2 FQGTGA. Trimming removed 3 bases at V and 6 bases at J, with 15 bases between. This CDR3 is 15 amino acids long.

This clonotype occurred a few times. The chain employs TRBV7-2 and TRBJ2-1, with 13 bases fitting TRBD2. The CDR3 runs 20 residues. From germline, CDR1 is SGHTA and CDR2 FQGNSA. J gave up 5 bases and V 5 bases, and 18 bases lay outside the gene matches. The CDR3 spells CASSPRVLAGGLRLNNEQFF. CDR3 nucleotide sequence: TGTGCCAGCAGCCCAAGGGTACTAGCGGGGGGGCTCCGCCTGAACAATGAGCAGTTCTTC.

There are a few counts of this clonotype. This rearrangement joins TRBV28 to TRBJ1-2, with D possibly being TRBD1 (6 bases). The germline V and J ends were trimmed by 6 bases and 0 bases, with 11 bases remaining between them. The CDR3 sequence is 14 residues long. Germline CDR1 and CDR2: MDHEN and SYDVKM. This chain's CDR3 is CASRGGQTNYGYTF. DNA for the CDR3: TGTGCCAGCAGGGGTGGACAGACTAACTATGGCTACACCTTC.

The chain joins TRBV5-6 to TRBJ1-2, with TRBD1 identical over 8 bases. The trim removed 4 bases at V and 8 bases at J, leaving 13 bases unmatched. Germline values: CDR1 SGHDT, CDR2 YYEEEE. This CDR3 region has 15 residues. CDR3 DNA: TGTGCCAGCAGCGTCCTACCGGGACAGGTATCGGGCTACACCTTC. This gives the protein CASSVLPGQVSGYTF.

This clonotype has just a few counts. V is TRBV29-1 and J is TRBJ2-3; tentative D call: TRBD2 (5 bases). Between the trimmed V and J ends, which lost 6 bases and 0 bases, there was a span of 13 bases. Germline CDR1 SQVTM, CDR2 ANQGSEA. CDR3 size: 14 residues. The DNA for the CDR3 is TGCAGCGTACCCGCGCGGACTAGCACAGATACGCAGTATTTT. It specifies CSVPARTSTDTQYF.

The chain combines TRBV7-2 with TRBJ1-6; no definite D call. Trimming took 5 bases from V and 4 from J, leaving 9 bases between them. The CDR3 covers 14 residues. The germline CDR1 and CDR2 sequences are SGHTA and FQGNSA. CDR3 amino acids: CASSAGRYNSPLHF. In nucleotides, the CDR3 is TGTGCCAGCAGCGCCGGACGGTATAATTCACCCCTCCACTTT.

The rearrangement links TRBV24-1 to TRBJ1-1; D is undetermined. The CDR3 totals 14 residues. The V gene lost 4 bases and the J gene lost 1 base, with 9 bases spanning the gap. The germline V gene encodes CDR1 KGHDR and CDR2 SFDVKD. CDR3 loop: CATSEGISNTEAFF. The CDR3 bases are TGTGCCACCAGTGAAGGAATTTCGAACACTGAAGCTTTCTTT.

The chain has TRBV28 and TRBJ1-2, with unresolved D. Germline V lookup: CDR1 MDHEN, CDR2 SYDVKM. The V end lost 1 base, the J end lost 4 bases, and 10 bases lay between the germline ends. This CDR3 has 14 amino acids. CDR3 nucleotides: TGTGCCAGCAGTTTATCTCGGGGAGGCTATGGCTACACCTTC. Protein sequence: CASSLSRGGYGYTF.

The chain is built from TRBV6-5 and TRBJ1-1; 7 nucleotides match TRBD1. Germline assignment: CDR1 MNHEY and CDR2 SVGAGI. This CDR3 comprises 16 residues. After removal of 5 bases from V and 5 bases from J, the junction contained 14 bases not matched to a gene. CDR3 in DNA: TGTGCCAGCAGTACCGCCGGGGCAGGGGGGTTGACTGAAGCTTTCTTT. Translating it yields CASSTAGAGGLTEAFF.

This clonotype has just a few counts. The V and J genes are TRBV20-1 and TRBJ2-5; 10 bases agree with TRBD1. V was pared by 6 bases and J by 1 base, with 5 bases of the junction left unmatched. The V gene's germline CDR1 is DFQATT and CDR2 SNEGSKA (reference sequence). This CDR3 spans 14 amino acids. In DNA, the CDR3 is TGCAGTGCACCTCGGGACAGGGGCCAAGAGACCCAGTACTTC. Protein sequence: CSAPRDRGQETQYF.

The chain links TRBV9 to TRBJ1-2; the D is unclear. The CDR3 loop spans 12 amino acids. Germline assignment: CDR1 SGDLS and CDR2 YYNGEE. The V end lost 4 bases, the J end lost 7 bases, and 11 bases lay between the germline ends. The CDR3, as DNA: TGTGCCAGCAGCCCCCGGGAGGTTGGCTACACCTTC. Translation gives CASSPREVGYTF.

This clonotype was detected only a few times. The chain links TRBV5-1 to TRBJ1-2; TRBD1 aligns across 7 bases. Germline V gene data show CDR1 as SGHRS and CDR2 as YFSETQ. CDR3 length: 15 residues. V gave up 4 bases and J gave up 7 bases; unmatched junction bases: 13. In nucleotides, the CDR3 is TGCGCCAGCAGCATTGGACAGGACCGATTTGGTGGCTACACCTTC. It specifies CASSIGQDRFGGYTF.

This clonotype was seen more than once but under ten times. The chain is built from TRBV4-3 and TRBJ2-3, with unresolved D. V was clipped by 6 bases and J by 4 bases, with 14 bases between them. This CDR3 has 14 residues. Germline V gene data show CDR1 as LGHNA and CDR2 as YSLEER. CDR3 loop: CASSRSLVPDTQYF. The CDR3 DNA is TGCGCCAGCAGTCGTAGCCTAGTCCCAGATACGCAGTATTTT.